The clone carrying this T cell receptor (beta chain) was recorded once. Under the authors' procedure: Amplification of reference gene primers was used by the study to estimate nucleated cell counts. Profiling relied on immunoSEQ multiplex PCR, and the TCRdb table lists in-frame clones only, not all of them. D and trimming were read from the DNA, whereas the V and J calls and clone size are those reported in that table. The repertoire holds 12,000 or so clones, with more than 90% as singletons. Trimming removed 4 bases from V and 4 bases from J; junction bases left unmatched: 10. The CDR3 covers 16 residues. The germline gives CDR1 MNHEY, CDR2 SMNVEV (reference sequence). The data stem from a study of blood T cell repertoires in COVID-19. As for the study in general: Italy, Spain and the United States were the sources of the convalescent and acute COVID-19 samples. Nucleic acid was either cDNA or gDNA, and it came from T cells, B-cell-depleted T cells, or PBMCs.

This chain joins TRBV27 and TRBJ2-3; 8 nucleotides line up with TRBD1. Sequenced material: peripheral blood. This TCR was sampled from an older man with active COVID-19. CDR3: CASSSSRGLVADTQYF. The DNA of the CDR3 is TGTGCCAGCAGTTCCTCCAGGGGGCTGGTAGCAGATACGCAGTATTTT.